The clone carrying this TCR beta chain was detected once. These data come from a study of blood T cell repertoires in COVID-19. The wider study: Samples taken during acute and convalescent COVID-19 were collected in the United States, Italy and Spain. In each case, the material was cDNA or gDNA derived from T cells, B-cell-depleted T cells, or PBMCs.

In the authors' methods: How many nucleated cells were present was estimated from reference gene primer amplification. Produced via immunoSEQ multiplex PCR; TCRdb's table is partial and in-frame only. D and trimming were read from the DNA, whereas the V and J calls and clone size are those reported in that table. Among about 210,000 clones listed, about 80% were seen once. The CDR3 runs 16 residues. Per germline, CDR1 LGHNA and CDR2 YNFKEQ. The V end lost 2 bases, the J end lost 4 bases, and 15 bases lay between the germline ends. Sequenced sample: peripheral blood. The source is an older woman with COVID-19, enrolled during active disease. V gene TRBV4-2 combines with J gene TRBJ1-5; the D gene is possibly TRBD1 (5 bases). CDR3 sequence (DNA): TGTGCCAGCAGCCAACAAAGCGGGGCCCGAAATCAGCCCCAGCATTTT. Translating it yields CASSQQSGARNQPQHF.